Listed below are T cell receptor beta chains from one sample, sequenced in a study of blood T cell repertoires in COVID-19. The assay was immunoSEQ multiplex PCR, and TCRdb's table has in-frame clones only and misses some. The table has about 220,000 clones, about 80% seen once. Sequencing was done on a sample of peripheral blood. The receptors here all came from a woman aged 30 to 39 who had recovered from COVID-19. CDR3s include the opening cysteine and the closing phenylalanine or tryptophan. D genes are given only for firm matches. Expanded clones get a size class; other rows say once, few or many, or leave the size out.

NA | NA | TRBJ1-1 | TRBV25-1 | CASRQGTVEAFF | TGTGCCAGCAGACAGGGAACCGTTGAAGCTTTCTTT
once | NA | TRBJ2-2 | TRBV4-1 | CASSQGGPVDTGELFF | TGCGCCAGCAGCCAAGGAGGGCCGGTGGACACCGGGGAGCTGTTTTTT
few | TRBD2 | TRBJ2-6 | TRBV11-2 | CASSPPAGGGGANVLTF | TGTGCCAGCAGCCCCCCAGCGGGGGGCGGTGGGGCCAACGTCCTGACTTTC
NA | NA | TRBJ1-5 | TRBV21-1 | CASSKGLSYRDRGSGPQHF | TGTGCCAGCAGCAAAGGGCTTTCTTACCGGGACAGGGGTTCGGGGCCCCAGCATTTT
NA | NA | TRBJ2-1 | TRBV11-2 | CASSLGRGAPYNEQFF | TGTGCCAGCAGCTTAGGGCGGGGAGCGCCCTACAATGAGCAGTTCTTC
NA | TRBD1 | TRBJ1-2 | TRBV19 | CASSQMGQGNYGYTF | TGTGCCAGTAGCCAGATGGGACAGGGCAACTATGGCTACACCTTC
NA | NA | TRBJ2-1 | TRBV7-9 | CASSPQGSYNEQFF | TGTGCCAGCAGCCCCCAGGGGTCCTACAATGAGCAGTTCTTC
few | NA | TRBJ1-2 | TRBV7-3 | CASSLSGSYGYTF | TGTGCCAGCAGCTTATCGGGGTCGTATGGCTACACCTTC
NA | TRBD1 | TRBJ2-7 | TRBV7-9 | CASSPWDRDDEQYF | TGTGCCAGCAGCCCATGGGACAGGGACGACGAGCAGTACTTC
NA | TRBD1 | TRBJ2-1 | TRBV6-6 | CASSVRQGDWGEQFF | TGTGCCAGCAGTGTGAGACAGGGAGACTGGGGAGAGCAGTTCTTC
NA | NA | TRBJ1-2 | TRBV25-1 | CASSEYHSEGYTF | TGTGCCAGCAGTGAATATCATTCGGAGGGCTACACCTTC
NA | NA | TRBJ2-2 | TRBV10-2 | CASSVGTGELFF | TGCGCCAGCAGTGTCGGGACCGGGGAGCTGTTTTTT
NA | NA | TRBJ2-3 | TRBV9 | CASSESGTLTDTQYF | TGTGCCAGCAGCGAAAGTGGGACACTCACAGATACGCAGTATTTT
few | NA | TRBJ1-1 | TRBV30 | CAWSVLGPEAFF | TGTGCCTGGAGTGTTCTGGGCCCTGAAGCTTTCTTT
NA | TRBD1 | TRBJ1-4 | TRBV7-2 | CASSVSRGPNEKLFF | TGTGCCAGCAGCGTCAGCAGGGGGCCTAATGAAAAACTGTTTTTT
NA | NA | TRBJ1-1 | TRBV19 | CASIPRQLNTEAFF | TGTGCCAGTATCCCGAGACAGCTGAACACTGAAGCTTTCTTT
NA | NA | TRBJ2-6 | TRBV14 | CASSPAGVSGANVLTF | TGTGCCAGCAGCCCGGCCGGAGTATCTGGGGCCAACGTCCTGACTTTC
NA | TRBD2 | TRBJ2-2 | TRBV7-7 | CASSPMRGGYGELFF | TGTGCCAGCAGCCCGATGCGGGGGGGATACGGGGAGCTGTTTTTT
NA | TRBD2 | TRBJ2-3 | TRBV24-1 | CATSDGLRGRDHTQYF | TGTGCCACCAGTGACGGCCTGAGAGGGAGGGACCATACGCAGTATTTT
NA | NA | TRBJ1-1 | TRBV28 | CASNDRGIRMNTEAFF | TGTGCCAGCAACGATCGGGGGATCCGAATGAACACTGAAGCTTTCTTT
NA | NA | TRBJ2-7 | TRBV7-8 | CASTHGLTNYEQYF | TGTGCCAGCACCCACGGACTAACCAACTACGAGCAGTACTTC
NA | NA | TRBJ1-1 | TRBV7-9 | CASSPAGGGTSGEAFF | TGTGCCAGCAGCCCGGCGGGCGGGGGCACCTCTGGTGAAGCTTTCTTT
NA | NA | TRBJ2-1 | TRBV9 | CASSVGGLGSNEQFF | TGTGCCAGCAGCGTAGGTGGGCTGGGGAGTAATGAGCAGTTCTTC
NA | NA | TRBJ2-7 | TRBV28 | CASSSPSRDNEQYF | TGTGCCAGCAGTTCCCCCTCCCGGGACAACGAGCAGTACTTC
once | NA | TRBJ2-1 | TRBV5-1 | CASSFTEMQFF | TGCGCCAGCAGCTTCACAGAAATGCAGTTCTTC
NA | NA | TRBJ1-3 | TRBV5-1 | CASSLAGRGNTIYF | TGCGCCAGCAGCTTGGCCGGCAGGGGAAACACCATATATTTT
NA | TRBD2 | TRBJ2-2 | TRBV7-9 | CASSPTGTSAGELFF | TGTGCCAGCAGCCCCACCGGGACTAGCGCCGGGGAGCTGTTTTTT
NA | NA | TRBJ2-3 | TRBV5-4 | CASSLGDFPDTQYF | TGTGCCAGCAGCTTGGGGGACTTCCCAGATACGCAGTATTTT
NA | TRBD2 | TRBJ2-1 | TRBV11-2 | CASSPGGTSGLRGEQFF | TGTGCCAGCAGCCCGGGGGGGACTAGCGGGCTTCGTGGTGAGCAGTTCTTC
NA | NA | TRBJ1-1 | TRBV6-1 | CASSEGWSNAFF | TGTGCCAGCAGTGAAGGGTGGAGCAACGCTTTCTTT
NA | NA | TRBJ1-2 | TRBV7-3 | CASSFSAQDSYTF | TGTGCCAGCAGCTTTTCGGCACAGGACAGCTACACCTTC
NA | NA | TRBJ2-7 | TRBV2 | CASSAPRGYEQYF | TGTGCCAGCAGTGCCCCACGGGGCTACGAGCAGTACTTC
NA | TRBD1 | TRBJ1-1 | TRBV30 | CASDRGRRTEAFF | TGTGCCTCGGACAGGGGGCGGAGGACTGAAGCTTTCTTT
NA | TRBD1 | TRBJ2-7 | TRBV30 | CAWKGTGSPATYEQYF | TGTGCCTGGAAGGGGACAGGGTCCCCAGCGACCTACGAGCAGTACTTC
NA | TRBD1 | TRBJ2-7 | TRBV5-1 | CASTSSDRGREQYF | TGCGCCAGCACCTCCTCAGACAGGGGGCGCGAGCAGTACTTC
NA | NA | TRBJ2-7 | TRBV28 | CASSYPRLYYEQYF | TGTGCCAGCAGTTACCCCCGACTTTACTACGAGCAGTACTTC
NA | NA | TRBJ2-2 | TRBV18 | CASSPIVGRDTGELFF | TGTGCCAGCTCACCAATTGTCGGGAGAGACACCGGGGAGCTGTTTTTT
NA | TRBD1 | TRBJ2-7 | TRBV30 | CAWSRTGPSYEQYF | TGTGCCTGGAGTAGGACAGGTCCCTCCTACGAGCAGTACTTC
NA | TRBD1 | TRBJ2-7 | TRBV15 | CATSIDRGREQYF | TGTGCCACCAGCATAGACAGGGGGCGCGAGCAGTACTTC
NA | NA | TRBJ1-1 | TRBV6-5 | CASRAGVPEAFF | TGTGCCAGCAGAGCAGGGGTTCCTGAAGCTTTCTTT
NA | NA | TRBJ1-6 | TRBV18 | CASSPSRGRRNTSPLHF | TGTGCCAGCTCACCATCCAGGGGCCGGAGGAATACTTCACCCCTCCACTTT
NA | TRBD1 | TRBJ2-3 | TRBV28 | CASTRPGQLTDTQYF | TGTGCCAGCACCAGACCGGGACAGCTCACAGATACGCAGTATTTT
NA | NA | TRBJ1-2 | TRBV3-1/TRBV3-2 | CASSQESYYGYTF | TGTGCCAGCAGCCAAGAATCGTATTATGGCTACACCTTC
NA | TRBD2 | TRBJ2-7 | TRBV28 | CASSLGLAGARHF | TGTGCCAGCAGTCTTGGACTAGCGGGAGCTAGACACTTC
NA | TRBD1 | TRBJ2-2 | TRBV28 | CASNRGNTGELFF | TGTGCCAGTAACAGGGGGAACACCGGGGAGCTGTTTTTT
NA | NA | TRBJ2-6 | TRBV5-1 | CASSGNLRGSGANVLTF | TGCGCCAGCAGCGGTAACCTGCGGGGCTCTGGGGCCAACGTCCTGACTTTC
once | NA | TRBJ2-1 | TRBV7-9 | CASSLSRIAPYNEQFF | TGTGCCAGCAGCTTATCCCGAATAGCGCCCTACAATGAGCAGTTCTTC
NA | TRBD2 | TRBJ2-1 | TRBV29-1 | CSAGSGNTYNEQFF | TGCAGCGCCGGTAGCGGGAACACCTACAATGAGCAGTTCTTC
many | TRBD2 | TRBJ2-7 | TRBV5-5 | CASSRGTSGSYEQYF | TGTGCCAGCAGCCGTGGGACTAGCGGTAGTTACGAGCAGTACTTC
NA | NA | TRBJ2-2 | TRBV20-1 | CSASSTWNTGELFF | TGCAGTGCGAGTTCTACCTGGAACACCGGGGAGCTGTTTTTT
NA | TRBD1 | TRBJ1-4 | TRBV7-9 | CASSPTGVELFF | TGTGCCAGCAGCCCCACAGGGGTGGAACTGTTTTTT
once | TRBD2 | TRBJ2-1 | TRBV27 | CASSLMWEGQNEQFF | TGTGCCAGCAGTTTAATGTGGGAGGGCCAGAATGAGCAGTTCTTC
NA | NA | TRBJ1-3 | TRBV5-1 | CASSLASASSSGNTIYF | TGCGCCAGCAGCTTGGCGTCAGCGTCATCCTCTGGAAACACCATATATTTT
NA | TRBD2 | TRBJ2-3 | TRBV2 | CASRSGTSADTQYF | TGTGCCAGCAGGTCCGGGACTAGCGCAGATACGCAGTATTTT